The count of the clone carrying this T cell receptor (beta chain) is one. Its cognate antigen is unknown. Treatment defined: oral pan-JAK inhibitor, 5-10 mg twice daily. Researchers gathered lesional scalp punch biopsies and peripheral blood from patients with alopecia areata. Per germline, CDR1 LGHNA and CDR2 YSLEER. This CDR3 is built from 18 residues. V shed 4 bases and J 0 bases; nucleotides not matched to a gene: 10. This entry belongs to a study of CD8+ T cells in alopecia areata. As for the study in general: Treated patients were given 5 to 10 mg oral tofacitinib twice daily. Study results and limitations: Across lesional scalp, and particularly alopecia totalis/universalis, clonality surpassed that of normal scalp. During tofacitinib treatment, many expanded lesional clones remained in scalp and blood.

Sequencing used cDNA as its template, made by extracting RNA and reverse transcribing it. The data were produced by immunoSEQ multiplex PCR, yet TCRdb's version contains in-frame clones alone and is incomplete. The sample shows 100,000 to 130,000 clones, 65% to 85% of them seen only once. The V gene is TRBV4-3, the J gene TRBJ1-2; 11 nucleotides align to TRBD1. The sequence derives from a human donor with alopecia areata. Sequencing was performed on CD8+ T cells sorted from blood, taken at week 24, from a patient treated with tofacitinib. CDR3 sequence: CASSRTGTGGRANYGYTF. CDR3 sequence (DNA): TGCGCCAGCAGCCGAACCGGGACAGGGGGGAGAGCTAACTATGGCTACACCTTC.